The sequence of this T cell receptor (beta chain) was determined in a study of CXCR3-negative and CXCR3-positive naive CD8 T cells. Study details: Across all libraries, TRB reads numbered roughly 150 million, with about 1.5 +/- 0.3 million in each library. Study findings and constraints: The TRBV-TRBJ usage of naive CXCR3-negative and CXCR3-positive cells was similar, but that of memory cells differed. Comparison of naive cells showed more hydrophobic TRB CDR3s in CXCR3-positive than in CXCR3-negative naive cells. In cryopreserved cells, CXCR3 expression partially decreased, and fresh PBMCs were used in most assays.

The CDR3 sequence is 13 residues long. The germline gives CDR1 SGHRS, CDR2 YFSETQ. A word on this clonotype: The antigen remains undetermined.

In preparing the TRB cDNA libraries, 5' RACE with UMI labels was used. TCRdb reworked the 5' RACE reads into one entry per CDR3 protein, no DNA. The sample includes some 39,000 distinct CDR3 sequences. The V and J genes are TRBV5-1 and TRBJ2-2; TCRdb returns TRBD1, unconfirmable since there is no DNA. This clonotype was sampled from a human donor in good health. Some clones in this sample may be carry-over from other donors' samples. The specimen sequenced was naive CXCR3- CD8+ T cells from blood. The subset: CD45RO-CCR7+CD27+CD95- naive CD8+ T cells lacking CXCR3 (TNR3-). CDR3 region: CASTVPRTGELFF.